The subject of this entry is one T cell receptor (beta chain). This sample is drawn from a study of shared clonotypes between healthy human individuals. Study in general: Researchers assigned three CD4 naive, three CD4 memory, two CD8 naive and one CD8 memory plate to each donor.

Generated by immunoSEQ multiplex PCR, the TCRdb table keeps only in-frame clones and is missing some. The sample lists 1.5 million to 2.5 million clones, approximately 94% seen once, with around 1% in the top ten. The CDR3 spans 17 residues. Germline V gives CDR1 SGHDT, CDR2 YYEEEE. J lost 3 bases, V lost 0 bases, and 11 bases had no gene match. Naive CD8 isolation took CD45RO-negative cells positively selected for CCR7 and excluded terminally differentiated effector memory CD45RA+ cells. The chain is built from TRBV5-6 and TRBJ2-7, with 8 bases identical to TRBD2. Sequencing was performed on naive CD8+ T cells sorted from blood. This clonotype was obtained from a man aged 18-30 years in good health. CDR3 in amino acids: CASSLAGGLSGSYEQYF. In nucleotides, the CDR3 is TGTGCCAGCAGCTTGGCGGGGGGGCTAAGCGGGAGCTACGAGCAGTACTTC.